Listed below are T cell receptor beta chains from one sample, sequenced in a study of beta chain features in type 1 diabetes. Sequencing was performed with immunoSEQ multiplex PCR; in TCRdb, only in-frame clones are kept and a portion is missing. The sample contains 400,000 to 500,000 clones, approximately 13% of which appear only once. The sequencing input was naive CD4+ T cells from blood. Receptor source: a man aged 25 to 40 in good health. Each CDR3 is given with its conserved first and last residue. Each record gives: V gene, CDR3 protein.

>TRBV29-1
CSVGALEQFF
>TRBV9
CASSVHPGTSGQETQYF
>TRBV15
CATSRTGWVGYTF
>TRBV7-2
CASSPQAGERFNEQFF
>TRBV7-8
CASSHRDGTAYGYTF
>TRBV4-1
CASSLSGGRDTQYF
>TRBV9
CASSPRTGGDSPLHF
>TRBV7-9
CASSLEATGQPRGEQFF
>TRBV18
CASSPPPKGETQYF
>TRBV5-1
CASSSSFQPPHNEQFF
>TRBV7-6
CASSLEVPGRISYEQYF
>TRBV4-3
CASSLGWGSSYNEQFF
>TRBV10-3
CAISDAWAGRETQYF
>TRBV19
CASRDDTEAFF
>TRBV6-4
CASRREGSSYNEQFF
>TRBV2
CASSERETQYF
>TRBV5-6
CASSQSTGATQYF
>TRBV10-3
CAISESRQGADNEQFF
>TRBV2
CASSEITGELFF
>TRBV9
CASSPRQGAYDTEAFF
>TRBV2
CASSEQGPAYEQYF
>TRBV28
CASSRTSGSYNEQFF